The 26 T cell receptor beta chains below were found in one sample sequenced in a study of cytomegalovirus exposure and HLA in healthy donors. In the PCR, 60 Vbeta and 13 Jbeta primers were used. TCRdb's copy holds only in-frame clones and misses some; the assay was immunoSEQ multiplex PCR. In the table there are 150,000 to 200,000 clones, around 85% of which are singletons. Sequences were obtained from PBMCs. These receptors all stem from a woman aged 45-65 years in good health and CMV-seronegative.

The chain has TRBV27 and TRBJ2-7; 12 nucleotides agree with TRBD2. J was trimmed by 1 base and V by 5 bases; bases with no gene match: 15. Looked up from germline, CDR1 is MNHEY and CDR2 is SMNVEV (reference sequence). The CDR3 is 19 amino acids. The CDR3 sequence is CASSPRTSGISGGSYEQYF. The DNA for the CDR3 is TGTGCCAGCAGTCCAAGGACTAGCGGGATAAGCGGTGGGTCCTACGAGCAGTACTTC.

The rearrangement uses TRBV6-6 and TRBJ2-7, with D possibly matching TRBD2 (6 bases). Germline CDR1 is MNHNY and CDR2 is SVGAGI (reference sequence). The CDR3 is made up of 14 amino acids. Trimming took 6 bases from V and 0 from J, leaving 12 bases between them. CDR3 DNA sequence: TGTGCCAGCAGGCGGGGAGGTAGCTCCTACGAGCAGTACTTC. It codes for CASRRGGSSYEQYF.

CDR3 region: CASSLGAGGGETQYF. CDR3 DNA sequence: TGTGCCAGCAGCTTAGGGGCGGGAGGGGGAGAGACCCAGTACTTC. The chain is built from TRBV11-2 and TRBJ2-5; 9 bases align to TRBD2. The CDR3 sequence is 15 residues long. J was trimmed by 4 bases and V by 1 base; bases with no gene match: 4. Germline-derived CDR1 and CDR2 are SGHAT and FQNNGV.

This clone was counted only a few times. The V and J genes are TRBV5-1 and TRBJ2-4; TRBD1 aligns across 9 bases. Per the germline V gene, CDR1 is SGHRS and CDR2 is YFSETQ. V dropped 3 bases and J dropped 1; count of bases not matched to a gene: 5. The CDR3 covers 16 residues. This chain's CDR3 is CASSSRDREAKNIQYF. DNA of the CDR3: TGCGCCAGCAGCTCCCGGGACAGGGAGGCCAAAAACATTCAGTACTTC.

The chain has TRBV30 and TRBJ2-1; 9 bases are shared with TRBD2. This CDR3 contains 14 residues. V lost 3 bases, J lost 6 bases, and 6 bases stayed unmatched. The V gene's germline CDR1 is GTSNPN and CDR2 SVGIG (reference sequence). The CDR3 DNA reads TGTGCCTGGAGAGTAGCGGGAGTGGGCAATGAGCAGTTCTTC. It codes for CAWRVAGVGNEQFF.

The J gene is TRBJ1-2, the V gene TRBV27, with unresolved D. V lost 1 base to trimming and J lost 8 bases, with 14 bases between them. This CDR3 has 14 amino acids. The germline V gene has CDR1 MNHEY and CDR2 SMNVEV (reference sequence). The CDR3 is CASSLFGEAGGYTF. CDR3 in DNA: TGTGCCAGCAGTTTATTCGGGGAAGCAGGAGGCTACACCTTC.

The table lists this clone with a count of one. This chain uses TRBV13 with TRBJ1-4, with D maybe TRBD1 (5 bases). Looked up from germline, CDR1 is PRHDT and CDR2 is FYEKMQ (reference sequence). The V and J ends lost 1 base and 8 bases respectively, with 11 bases between them. There are 14 residues in the CDR3. As DNA, the CDR3 is TGTGCCAGCAGCTTAGTTCAGGGCGCAGAAAAACTGTTTTTT. Amino acid sequence: CASSLVQGAEKLFF.

Of note for this clone: An end of the junction does not agree with germline; a read error may underlie this. The J gene is TRBJ2-5, the V gene TRBV5-6; D possibly corresponds to TRBD2 (5 bases). The CDR3 runs to 13 residues. Germline V gives CDR1 SGHDT, CDR2 YYEEEE. CDR3 region: CASRDGLQATQYF. DNA for the CDR3: TGTGCCAGCAGGGATGGACTCCAAGCGACCCAGTACTTC.

The chain links TRBV21-1 to TRBJ1-2; the listed D gene, TRBD1, was not tested against the DNA. TRBV21-1 constitutes a pseudogene. The CDR3 spans 16 residues. The CDR3 bases are TGTGCCAGCAGCAAAAGGAGCCAGGGGAGACACTATGGCTACACCTTC. Translated, it gives CASSKRSQGRHYGYTF.

The chain has TRBV28 and TRBJ2-7, with TRBD2 as a possible D gene (6 bases). The CDR3 sequence is 14 residues long. Trimming removed 7 bases at V and 2 bases at J, with 15 bases between. Per germline, CDR1 MDHEN and CDR2 SYDVKM. Here the CDR3 DNA reads TGTGCCAGCAACTCCGGGGGATTAACCTACGAGCAGTACTTC. As protein: CASNSGGLTYEQYF.

This clone turned up a few times. V and J are TRBV10-1 and TRBJ2-1; 10 bases line up with TRBD2. The CDR3 loop spans 16 amino acids. Germline-derived CDR1 and CDR2 are WNHNN and SYGVQD (reference sequence). Losses at the gene ends were 3 bases for V and 7 bases for J; bases not matched to a gene: 9. The CDR3 DNA follows: TGCGCCAGCAGTGAAATACGGACTAGCGGTTTTAATGAGCAGTTCTTC. Translation: CASSEIRTSGFNEQFF.

The chain has TRBV28 and TRBJ1-2, with 7 bases aligning to TRBD1. The germline V gene has CDR1 MDHEN and CDR2 SYDVKM. The CDR3 runs to 11 residues. The J segment lost 4 bases and the V segment lost 8 bases, leaving 1 base of the junction unmatched. CDR3 region: CASGQAYGYTF. CDR3 nucleotide sequence: TGTGCCAGCGGACAGGCCTATGGCTACACCTTC.

The J gene is TRBJ2-2, the V gene TRBV7-3; the D gene is possibly TRBD2 (5 bases). CDR1 and CDR2 (germline): SGHTA, FQGTGA. The CDR3 has 16 amino acids. Trimming took off 5 bases at V and 4 bases at J, with 17 bases between the two ends. The CDR3 loop is CASSPFSGILTGELFF. The CDR3 nucleotides are TGTGCCAGCAGCCCCTTTTCGGGGATTCTCACCGGGGAGCTGTTTTTT.

V and J are TRBV6-4 and TRBJ1-1; 8 nucleotides match TRBD1. With 5 bases clipped from V and 4 bases from J, the junction kept 15 bases outside the gene matches. CDR1 and CDR2 from the germline V gene are MRHNA and SNTAGT. The CDR3 consists of 17 residues. CDR3 protein: CASSKNRGDKRITEAFF. CDR3 DNA: TGTGCCAGCAGTAAAAACAGGGGGGATAAACGTATCACTGAAGCTTTCTTT.

The chain is built from TRBV10-3 and TRBJ2-7; 8 bases line up with TRBD1. This CDR3 has 13 residues. Germline V gene sequence: CDR1 ENHRY, CDR2 SYGVKD. After removal of 7 bases from V and 3 bases from J, the junction contained 5 bases not matched to a gene. Here the CDR3 reads CAIKRTGIYEQYF. CDR3 sequence (DNA): TGTGCCATCAAGCGGACAGGGATCTACGAGCAGTACTTC.

V is TRBV6-5 and J is TRBJ1-1; 11 bases match TRBD1. With V trimmed by 2 bases and J by 10 bases, 6 bases remained unmatched. Germline V gives CDR1 MNHEY, CDR2 SVGAGI. This CDR3 region has 14 residues. CDR3 protein: CASSYPGQGAGAFF. Written as DNA, the CDR3 is TGTGCCAGCAGTTACCCAGGACAGGGGGCTGGAGCTTTCTTT.

The CDR3 here is CASSLTGVNYEQYF. The CDR3 bases are TGTGCCAGCAGCCTGACAGGGGTTAACTACGAGCAGTACTTC. V gene TRBV7-9 combines with J gene TRBJ2-7; 8 bases map to TRBD1. Trimming at V came to 5 bases and at J to 3 bases, leaving 6 bases not matched to a gene. The germline gives CDR1 SEHNR, CDR2 FQNEAQ (reference sequence). This CDR3 region has 14 residues.

The chain carries TRBV27 and TRBJ1-1, with D possibly matching TRBD1 (6 bases). The germline gives CDR1 MNHEY, CDR2 SMNVEV (reference sequence). With 6 bases removed from V and 6 bases from J, the gap between germline ends came to 14 bases. The CDR3 sequence is 13 residues long. The CDR3 spells CASSATGHAEAFF. CDR3 DNA: TGTGCCAGCAGCGCAACAGGGCACGCTGAAGCTTTCTTT.

The chain is built from TRBV28 and TRBJ2-7, with D maybe TRBD2 (6 bases). The CDR3 totals 13 residues. Germline V gene data show CDR1 as MDHEN and CDR2 as SYDVKM. Trimming took 6 bases from V and 7 from J, leaving 16 bases between them. CDR3 bases: TGTGCCAGCAGGGCGGGACCCCGGGGGGAGCAGTACTTC. This translates into CASRAGPRGEQYF.

This clone was seen more than once but under ten times. The V and J genes are TRBV27 and TRBJ2-1; 12 bases are shared with TRBD2. CDR3 length: 17 residues. The germline V gene encodes CDR1 MNHEY and CDR2 SMNVEV (reference sequence). With V trimmed by 5 bases and J by 0 bases, 5 bases remained unmatched. CDR3 protein: CASSLRTSGNSYNEQFF. The CDR3 DNA sequence: TGTGCCAGCAGTCTCAGGACTAGCGGGAACTCCTACAATGAGCAGTTCTTC.

The gene calls are TRBV18 and TRBJ2-5, with 8 bases lining up with TRBD1. The CDR3 loop spans 14 amino acids. The V gene's germline CDR1 is KGHSH and CDR2 LQKENI. The V segment lost 0 bases and the J segment 6 bases; nucleotides outside the gene matches: 3. CDR3 nucleotide sequence: TGTGCCAGCTCACCACCACAGGGGGTAAAGACCCAGTACTTC. This translates into CASSPPQGVKTQYF.

The V gene is TRBV27, the J gene TRBJ1-4; 7 bases align to TRBD1. V dropped 5 bases and J dropped 8; count of bases not matched to a gene: 11. Germline V gene data show CDR1 as MNHEY and CDR2 as SMNVEV (reference sequence). This CDR3 contains 15 residues. DNA of the CDR3: TGTGCCAGCAGTCCCCGGACAGGATTAAGCGAAAAACTGTTTTTT. Translating gives CASSPRTGLSEKLFF.

J is TRBJ2-7 and V is TRBV29-1; D perhaps matches TRBD1 (5 bases). This CDR3 comprises 12 residues. Trimming removed 7 bases at V and 7 bases at J, with 17 bases between. Germline CDR1 and CDR2: SQVTM and ANQGSEA. CDR3: CSGGPSRTEQYF. The CDR3 DNA reads TGCAGCGGAGGACCCTCGAGGACAGAGCAGTACTTC.

This sequence joins TRBV7-3 and TRBJ2-2; 12 bases match TRBD2. Looked up from germline, CDR1 is SGHTA and CDR2 is FQGTGA. After removal of 4 bases from V and 3 bases from J, the junction contained 9 bases not matched to a gene. This CDR3 contains 18 residues. CDR3 protein: CASSSPSGRAMDTGELFF. The CDR3 DNA sequence: TGTGCCAGCAGCTCCCCTAGCGGGAGGGCCATGGACACCGGGGAGCTGTTTTTT.

This chain links TRBV16 with TRBJ2-7; the match to TRBD2 covers 12 bases. Germline lookup yields CDR1 KGHSY and CDR2 FQNENV. This CDR3 comprises 15 residues. The V gene end was trimmed by 4 bases and the J gene end by 7 bases; junction bases not matched to a gene: 8. The CDR3 bases are TGTGCCAGCAGCCGCCAACTAGCGGGAGGCGGGGAGCAGTACTTC. The encoded protein is CASSRQLAGGGEQYF.

The genes are TRBV6-1 and TRBJ1-2, with D perhaps TRBD1 (6 bases). Germline V CDR1 and CDR2: MNHNS, SASEGT. The CDR3 has 17 amino acids. Trimming left V 1 base short and J 3 bases short, with 18 bases between. This CDR3 reads CASSEEFSSTGYYGYTF. The CDR3 coding sequence is TGTGCCAGCAGTGAAGAATTCTCCTCGACAGGCTACTATGGCTACACCTTC.